Each of the 28 T cell receptor beta chains below was sequenced from the same sample in a study of shared clonotypes between healthy human individuals. Measured with immunoSEQ multiplex PCR; TCRdb has only the in-frame clones, and not every one. The sample has approximately 340,000 clones, under 80% seen once. Sequenced material: memory CD4+ T cells sorted from blood. The subset is: CD45RA-negative fraction. These TCRs come from a man aged 30 to 39 in good health.

This chain joins TRBV7-2 and TRBJ2-1, with 11 bases that match TRBD2. This CDR3 has 16 residues. Germline assignment: CDR1 SGHTA and CDR2 FQGNSA. Trimming removed 4 bases from V and 7 bases from J; junction bases left unmatched: 9. Written as DNA, the CDR3 is TGTGCCAGCAGCTCCCAGGTGGCTAGCGGGGGGAATGAGCAGTTCTTC. Its protein product is CASSSQVASGGNEQFF.

V usage is TRBV7-2 and J usage is TRBJ2-3; D unresolved. V shed 5 bases and J shed 6 bases, with 9 bases lying between them. Germline-derived CDR1 and CDR2 are SGHTA and FQGNSA. The CDR3 covers 12 residues. DNA for the CDR3: TGTGCCAGCAGCCCCTATTCGGATACGCAGTATTTT. Translating it yields CASSPYSDTQYF.

In its sample, this clone was seen a few times. The V call is TRBV7-9, the J call TRBJ2-1; 10 bases match TRBD1. Germline V CDR1 and CDR2: SEHNR, FQNEAQ (reference sequence). This CDR3 region has 16 residues. The V and J ends lost 5 bases and 4 bases, in that order; junction bases with no gene match: 8. CDR3 DNA: TGTGCCAGCAGCCTGGGAGACAGGGGGCGGTACAATGAGCAGTTCTTC. Residues: CASSLGDRGRYNEQFF.

This clone was recorded a few times. The rearrangement uses TRBV28 and TRBJ2-3, with D hard to call. The germline V gene encodes CDR1 MDHEN and CDR2 SYDVKM. CDR3 size: 21 residues. The germline V and J ends were trimmed by 2 bases and 2 bases, with 29 bases remaining between them. The CDR3 nucleotides are TGTGCCAGCAGTTTAGGCGCCCGACTGACCGACTTACTTGGGGACACAGATACGCAGTATTTT. Protein sequence: CASSLGARLTDLLGDTDTQYF.

This rearrangement joins TRBV4-3 to TRBJ2-7, with D unclear. The CDR3 runs 18 residues. The germline CDR1 and CDR2 sequences are LGHNA and YSLEER. Trimming took off 0 bases at V and 1 base at J, with 19 bases between the two ends. The CDR3 DNA reads as TGCGCCAGCAGCCAAGATCACGGGCGCGGAGCTCAATCCTACGAGCAGTACTTC. Its translation is CASSQDHGRGAQSYEQYF.

This chain uses TRBV6-1 with TRBJ2-3; unclear D gene. V lost 3 bases and J 4 bases, leaving 8 bases between the germline ends. Germline lookup yields CDR1 MNHNS and CDR2 SASEGT. The CDR3 extends over 13 amino acids. This chain's CDR3 is CASSDYAADTQYF. The CDR3 DNA is TGTGCCAGCAGTGATTATGCAGCAGATACGCAGTATTTT.

The chain combines TRBV29-1 with TRBJ1-1; 9 bases fit TRBD1. Germline CDR1 and CDR2: SQVTM and ANQGSEA. There are 12 residues in the CDR3. Trimming at V came to 4 bases and at J to 3 bases, leaving 0 bases not matched to a gene. The CDR3 DNA reads TGCAGCGTTGGACAGGGGGACACTGAAGCTTTCTTT. It translates to CSVGQGDTEAFF.

This rearrangement joins TRBV5-8 to TRBJ1-5; D unresolved. The V gene's germline CDR1 is SGHTS and CDR2 YDEGEE. The CDR3 totals 14 residues. The V end lost 4 bases, the J end lost 4 bases, and 12 bases lay between the germline ends. The CDR3 here is CASSRTDTNQPQHF. The CDR3 DNA reads TGTGCCAGCAGCAGGACCGATACAAATCAGCCCCAGCATTTT. The variable domain in full, with the rest retrieved from reference TRBV5-8 and TRBJ1-5, is EAGVTQSPTHLIKTRGQQATLRCSPISGHTSVYWYQQALGLGLQFLLWYDEGEERNRGNFPPRFSGRQFPNYSSELNVNALELEDSALYLCASSRTDTNQPQHFGDGTRLSIL.

The table lists this clone with a few counts. The chain has TRBV9 and TRBJ2-5; TRBD1 aligns across 12 bases. The CDR3 runs 15 residues. CDR1 and CDR2 from the germline V gene are SGDLS and YYNGEE. The V and J ends lost 3 bases and 4 bases, in that order; junction bases with no gene match: 4. For the CDR3, the DNA is TGTGCCAGCAGCGCGGGACAGGGGGCTTTAGAGACCCAGTACTTC. Amino acid sequence: CASSAGQGALETQYF.

The sample holds a few counts of this clone. The rearrangement uses TRBV7-2 and TRBJ2-3; 8 nucleotides line up with TRBD1. Germline CDR1 SGHTA, CDR2 FQGNSA. The CDR3 totals 14 residues. The junction had 0 bases not matched to a gene; V was cut back by 3 bases and J by 1 base. This CDR3 is CASSLGQGTDTQYF. CDR3 sequence (DNA): TGTGCCAGCAGCTTGGGACAGGGCACAGATACGCAGTATTTT.

This chain joins TRBV25-1 and TRBJ2-1, with TRBD1 matching over 11 bases. This CDR3 is 16 amino acids long. V was clipped by 4 bases and J by 5 bases; unmatched bases: 7. Germline CDR1 is MGHDK and CDR2 is SYGVNS. This chain's CDR3 is CASSVTGTGGNNEQFF. The DNA for the CDR3 is TGTGCCAGCAGTGTCACCGGGACAGGGGGAAACAATGAGCAGTTCTTC.

V gene TRBV7-2 combines with J gene TRBJ2-1; no clear D gene. V was cut by 4 bases and J by 8 bases, with 9 bases left in between. The CDR3 consists of 12 residues. Germline V lookup: CDR1 SGHTA, CDR2 FQGNSA. The CDR3 bases are TGTGCCAGCAGCTCTGGTCACTATGAGCAGTTCTTC. This encodes CASSSGHYEQFF.

This clone was seen a handful of times. V is TRBV10-2 and J is TRBJ2-2; 8 bases are a match to TRBD1. The CDR3 consists of 16 residues. CDR1 is WSHSY and CDR2 is SAAADI in the germline V gene. V dropped 6 bases and J dropped 0; count of bases not matched to a gene: 6. The CDR3 sequence: CASSRDRRTNTGELFF. The CDR3 nucleotides are TGCGCCAGCAGCCGGGACAGGAGAACGAACACCGGGGAGCTGTTTTTT.

The V and J genes are TRBV28 and TRBJ2-7; 7 bases are shared with TRBD1. Germline V gene sequence: CDR1 MDHEN, CDR2 SYDVKM. This CDR3 has 13 amino acids. The junction had 5 bases not matched to a gene; V was cut back by 6 bases and J by 3 bases. The CDR3 nucleotides are TGTGCCAGCAGCCCAGGGGGAAGCTACGAGCAGTACTTC. It encodes CASSPGGSYEQYF.

This clone was counted a few times. This chain uses TRBV11-2 with TRBJ2-1, with D unclear. The CDR3 spans 13 residues. The V and J ends lost 5 bases and 7 bases respectively, with 12 bases between them. In germline, CDR1 is SGHAT, CDR2 FQNNGV. The CDR3 spells CASSPNRENEQFF. As DNA, the CDR3 is TGTGCCAGCAGCCCCAACCGAGAGAATGAGCAGTTCTTC.

This clone was detected ten times or more. This chain links TRBV29-1 with TRBJ2-5, with D tentatively TRBD1 or TRBD2 (6 bases each). V lost 6 bases and J lost 4, with 12 bases in between. Per the germline V gene, CDR1 is SQVTM and CDR2 is ANQGSEA. The CDR3 consists of 12 residues. Here the CDR3 reads CSVLQGGETQYF. DNA for the CDR3: TGCAGCGTACTACAGGGAGGAGAGACCCAGTACTTC.

V gene TRBV9 combines with J gene TRBJ2-1, with TRBD2 as a possible D gene (6 bases). V lost 4 bases to trimming and J lost 6 bases, with 23 bases between them. Germline V gene sequence: CDR1 SGDLS, CDR2 YYNGEE. The CDR3 extends over 17 amino acids. This CDR3 is CASSPTPVGSFPNEQFF. The CDR3 DNA sequence: TGTGCCAGCAGCCCCACCCCCGTCGGGAGCTTTCCCAATGAGCAGTTCTTC.

The rearrangement uses TRBV29-1 and TRBJ2-5; D not certain. The germline V and J ends were trimmed by 4 bases and 2 bases, with 8 bases remaining between them. The CDR3 loop spans 12 amino acids. Looked up from germline, CDR1 is SQVTM and CDR2 is ANQGSEA. CDR3 nucleotides: TGCAGCGTTGTTCAGTCTCAAGAGACCCAGTACTTC. This codes for CSVVQSQETQYF.

The genes are TRBV6-5 and TRBJ2-1; tentative D call: TRBD2 (6 bases). There are 15 residues in the CDR3. V was trimmed by 1 base and J by 9 bases, leaving 16 bases between them. Germline values: CDR1 MNHEY, CDR2 SVGAGI. The CDR3 loop reads CASSYYRGGAGEQFF. CDR3 nucleotides: TGTGCCAGCAGTTACTACCGGGGCGGGGCTGGTGAGCAGTTCTTC.

The chain links TRBV12-5 to TRBJ2-1; TRBD2 agrees at 10 bases. The ends lost 8 bases at V and 8 bases at J; junction bases unmatched: 6. The CDR3 runs to 13 residues. Germline CDR1 and CDR2: LGHNT and FRNRAP. CDR3 loop: CASSGRANDEQFF. CDR3 nucleotide sequence: TGTGCTAGTAGCGGGAGGGCAAACGATGAGCAGTTCTTC.

This clone was counted a few times. This chain joins TRBV25-1 and TRBJ2-1; 10 bases line up with TRBD2. The CDR3 loop spans 16 amino acids. CDR1 is MGHDK and CDR2 is SYGVNS in the germline V gene. The V and J ends lost 1 base and 8 bases, in that order; junction bases with no gene match: 8. The CDR3 coding sequence is TGTGCCAGCAGTGAATTCGGCCTAGCGGGAGCCTATGAGCAGTTCTTC. Residues: CASSEFGLAGAYEQFF.

This clone was recorded many times. Different DNA sequences within this sample yield the same CDR3. The rearrangement joins TRBV14 to TRBJ1-2, with D possibly matching TRBD1 (5 bases). Trimming left V 3 bases short and J 0 bases short, with 5 bases between. The germline gives CDR1 SGHDN, CDR2 FVKESK. This CDR3 is 13 amino acids long. CDR3: CASSQGANYGYTF. The CDR3 DNA reads as TGTGCCAGCAGCCAGGGGGCTAACTATGGCTACACCTTC.

In regard to this clone: The sample contains more than one DNA sequence encoding this CDR3. The V call is TRBV7-2, the J call TRBJ2-7, with 8 bases lining up with TRBD1. This CDR3 is 14 amino acids long. Germline V lookup: CDR1 SGHTA, CDR2 FQGNSA. V lost 3 bases to trimming and J lost 2 bases; unmatched junction nucleotides: 3. CDR3 sequence reads: CASSLDRATYEQYF. In nucleotides, the CDR3 is TGTGCCAGCAGCTTGGACAGGGCCACCTACGAGCAGTACTTC.

The CDR3 DNA is TGTGCCAGCAGCTTTTCGGGACAGGGTGACGAGACCCAGTACTTC. Protein: CASSFSGQGDETQYF. This chain joins TRBV7-2 and TRBJ2-5; 9 nucleotides line up with TRBD1. The CDR3 loop spans 15 amino acids. After removal of 3 bases from V and 5 bases from J, the junction contained 7 bases not matched to a gene. CDR1 SGHTA and CDR2 FQGNSA come from the germline V gene.

V gene TRBV5-1 combines with J gene TRBJ1-2, with TRBD1 as a possible D gene (6 bases). The CDR3 extends over 15 amino acids. Trimming shortened V by 2 bases and J by 4 bases, and 15 bases separated the two germline ends. Germline V gives CDR1 SGHRS, CDR2 YFSETQ. The CDR3 spells CASSLGLTGGYGYTF. CDR3 DNA: TGCGCCAGCAGCTTAGGTTTGACAGGTGGCTATGGCTACACCTTC.

Many counts were recorded for this clone. V is TRBV5-1 and J is TRBJ2-1, with 14 bases that match TRBD2. V dropped 0 bases and J dropped 13; count of bases not matched to a gene: 9. CDR1 SGHRS and CDR2 YFSETQ come from the germline V gene. This CDR3 is built from 16 residues. CDR3 amino acids: CASSLDTGLAGVVQFF. The CDR3 DNA is TGCGCCAGCAGCTTGGACACGGGACTAGCGGGAGTGGTTCAGTTCTTC.

V gene TRBV6-5 combines with J gene TRBJ2-5; the D gene could be TRBD1 or TRBD2 (6 bases each). Germline loops: CDR1 MNHEY, CDR2 SVGAGI. The CDR3 consists of 14 residues. V lost 6 bases, J lost 5 bases, and 16 bases lay in between. The CDR3 DNA follows: TGTGCCAGCAGCCCCGGGAGTAGGGGGGAGACCCAGTACTTC. Translation: CASSPGSRGETQYF.

The chain combines TRBV28 with TRBJ2-5; possibly TRBD2 for D (6 bases). Germline CDR1 MDHEN, CDR2 SYDVKM. V was cut by 5 bases and J by 7 bases, with 17 bases left in between. This CDR3 is 14 amino acids long. CDR3 sequence (DNA): TGTGCCAGCAGTCCCCGGGATAGGAGGGGGACCCAGTACTTC. It translates to CASSPRDRRGTQYF.